One and the same sample provided the 30 T cell receptor beta chains below, sequenced in a study of blood T cell repertoires in COVID-19. The protocol was immunoSEQ multiplex PCR, while the TCRdb copy is restricted to in-frame clones and leaves out a portion. The data contain more than 150,000 clones, around 83% of them singletons. The sample consisted of peripheral blood. Receptors were obtained from a man aged 50 or older with active or convalescent COVID-19.

This chain joins TRBV3-1 (or the pseudogene TRBV3-2) and TRBJ2-1; 8 nucleotides line up with TRBD2. V lost 3 bases, J lost 5 bases, and 6 bases stayed unmatched. Germline CDR1 and CDR2: LGHDT and YNNKEL (reference sequence). The CDR3 runs 15 residues. For the CDR3, the DNA is TGTGCCAGCAGCCATAGTCCTAGCGGGCACAATGAGCAGTTCTTC. The encoded protein is CASSHSPSGHNEQFF.

V is TRBV4-1 and J is TRBJ1-2; maybe TRBD1 (6 bases). The germline V and J ends were trimmed by 3 bases and 8 bases, with 13 bases remaining between them. In germline, CDR1 is MGHRA, CDR2 YSYEKL. The CDR3 sequence is 13 residues long. CDR3 sequence: CASSHLTGGGYTF. CDR3 nucleotides: TGCGCCAGCAGCCACCTGACAGGTGGAGGCTACACCTTC.

This rearrangement joins TRBV2 to TRBJ2-3; 8 nucleotides align to TRBD1. V was pared by 6 bases and J by 2 bases, with 4 bases of the junction left unmatched. The CDR3 consists of 14 residues. Germline CDR1 and CDR2: SNHLY and FYNNEI. The CDR3 here is CASRTGVTTDTQYF. DNA for the CDR3: TGTGCCAGCAGGACAGGGGTGACCACAGATACGCAGTATTTT. Together with reference TRBV2 and TRBJ2-3, the CDR3 gives the full variable domain: EPEVTQTPSHQVTQMGQEVILRCVPISNHLYFYWYRQILGQKVEFLVSFYNNEISEKSEIFDDQFSVERPDGSNFTLKIRSTKLEDSAMYFCASRTGVTTDTQYFGPGTRLTVL.

The genes are TRBV4-3 and TRBJ1-6, with D tentatively TRBD1 (5 bases). This CDR3 spans 17 amino acids. Trimming pared 0 bases from V and 1 base from J, leaving 10 bases between. The germline CDR1 and CDR2 sequences are LGHNA and YSLEER. CDR3 coding DNA: TGCGCCAGCAGCCAAGATTTAGGGGTTTCCTATAATTCACCCCTCCACTTT. Translated, it gives CASSQDLGVSYNSPLHF.

The chain employs TRBV27 and TRBJ1-1; TRBD1 matches 8 bases. Trimming removed 4 bases from V and 0 bases from J; junction bases left unmatched: 7. The CDR3 spans 16 residues. The V gene's germline CDR1 is MNHEY and CDR2 SMNVEV (reference sequence). This chain's CDR3 is CASSSPRTGLNTEAFF. The CDR3 DNA sequence: TGTGCCAGCAGTTCTCCTAGGACAGGGTTGAACACTGAAGCTTTCTTT.

This clone was counted a single time. The V gene is TRBV5-1, the J gene TRBJ2-5, with no clear D. CDR1 and CDR2 from the germline V gene are SGHRS and YFSETQ. The CDR3 sequence is 13 residues long. Deletions cut 0 bases from V and 1 base from J, with 4 bases between. CDR3 region: CASSLDSQETQYF. The CDR3, as DNA: TGCGCCAGCAGCTTGGACAGCCAAGAGACCCAGTACTTC.

The chain uses TRBV9 and TRBJ2-7; the match to TRBD2 covers 7 bases. V was pared by 0 bases and J by 1 base, with 7 bases of the junction left unmatched. The CDR3 covers 16 residues. Germline lookup yields CDR1 SGDLS and CDR2 YYNGEE. CDR3 nucleotides: TGTGCCAGCAGCGTAGGGGTAGCGGGCGCATCCTACGAGCAGTACTTC. Residues: CASSVGVAGASYEQYF. Full variable domain (missing parts from reference TRBV9 and TRBJ2-7): DSGVTQTPKHLITATGQRVTLRCSPRSGDLSVYWYQQSLDQGLQFLIQYYNGEERAKGNILERFSAQQFPDLHSELNLSSLELGDSALYFCASSVGVAGASYEQYFGPGTRLTVT.

CDR3 nucleotide sequence: TGTGCCAGCAGCTTGTTTGGGGCTTTGGCCGGGGAGCTGTTTTTT. Translating it yields CASSLFGALAGELFF. The chain employs TRBV11-3 and TRBJ2-2; TRBD1 might be the D (5 bases). This CDR3 spans 15 amino acids. The germline V gene has CDR1 SGHNT and CDR2 YENEEA. V lost 3 bases and J lost 6, with 14 bases in between.

V usage is TRBV9 and J usage is TRBJ2-5; possible D gene TRBD1, 6 bases. The germline V gene has CDR1 SGDLS and CDR2 YYNGEE. The CDR3 is 13 residues long. V was pared by 3 bases and J by 4 bases, with 10 bases between. Here the CDR3 DNA reads TGTGCCAGCAGCGACACAGGGTTAGAGACCCAGTACTTC. Translating it yields CASSDTGLETQYF.

The rearrangement uses TRBV30 and TRBJ2-2; tentatively, D is TRBD2 (5 bases). CDR3 length: 14 residues. CDR1 is GTSNPN, CDR2 SVGIG, per germline (reference sequence). V was pared by 4 bases and J by 6 bases, with 15 bases between. CDR3 sequence: CAWIQKTNPGELFF. Here the CDR3 DNA reads TGTGCCTGGATACAAAAGACTAACCCCGGGGAGCTGTTTTTT.

The CDR3 loop reads CASSRGGAEYNSPLHF. As DNA, the CDR3 is TGTGCCAGCAGCCGGGGGGGGGCGGAGTATAATTCACCCCTCCACTTT. The V call is TRBV7-9, the J call TRBJ1-6, with D tentatively TRBD1 (6 bases). CDR3 length: 16 amino acids. Germline V gives CDR1 SEHNR, CDR2 FQNEAQ (reference sequence). V lost 5 bases and J 4 bases, leaving 15 bases between the germline ends.

This rearrangement joins TRBV19 to TRBJ1-2; D possibly corresponds to TRBD1 (6 bases). The CDR3 is 17 residues long. The ends were cut back, 4 bases at V and 4 bases at J, with 22 bases in the middle. Germline V gene lookup returns CDR1 LNHDA and CDR2 SQIVND (reference sequence). CDR3 bases: TGTGCCAGTAGTACCCCCGACAGGACGGAGATTGGCTATGGCTACACCTTC. Amino acid sequence: CASSTPDRTEIGYGYTF.

This chain uses TRBV29-1 with TRBJ1-5, with TRBD1 matching over 7 bases. The CDR3 is made up of 13 amino acids. V lost 6 bases and J lost 6; bases outside the gene matches: 8. Germline-derived CDR1 and CDR2 are SQVTM and ANQGSEA. The CDR3 DNA follows: TGCAGCGTACAGACAGGGCAAGGTCAGCCCCAGCATTTT. This translates into CSVQTGQGQPQHF.

The gene calls are TRBV7-9 and TRBJ2-7; 13 nucleotides align to TRBD2. The V and J ends lost 7 bases and 6 bases, in that order; junction bases with no gene match: 9. The CDR3 has 15 amino acids. In germline, CDR1 is SEHNR, CDR2 FQNEAQ (reference sequence). CDR3 protein: CASTFSGLAGSEQYF. In DNA, the CDR3 is TGTGCCAGCACCTTTTCGGGACTAGCGGGAAGCGAGCAGTACTTC.

The rearrangement joins TRBV6-5 to TRBJ1-4; the D gene is possibly TRBD1 (6 bases). Trimming shortened V by 3 bases and J by 11 bases, and 10 bases separated the two germline ends. CDR1 MNHEY and CDR2 SVGAGI come from the germline V gene. The CDR3 runs to 12 residues. The CDR3 sequence is CASSYDRSKLFF. In DNA, the CDR3 is TGTGCCAGCAGTTATGACAGGTCGAAACTGTTTTTT.

The chain carries TRBV7-9 and TRBJ1-2; 8 bases are a match to TRBD1. The V gene end was trimmed by 2 bases and the J gene end by 4 bases; junction bases not matched to a gene: 15. The CDR3 sequence is 18 residues long. The germline V gene encodes CDR1 SEHNR and CDR2 FQNEAQ (reference sequence). CDR3 nucleotide sequence: TGTGCCAGCAGCTTAAATTTCTTTCAGACAGGGGAGAGCTATGGCTACACCTTC. Amino acid sequence: CASSLNFFQTGESYGYTF.

In its sample, this clone was seen a few times. The genes are TRBV29-1 and TRBJ2-1; 7 bases align to TRBD1. The CDR3 covers 14 residues. Germline V CDR1 and CDR2: SQVTM, ANQGSEA. Trimming removed 5 bases from V and 6 bases from J; junction bases left unmatched: 10. Here the CDR3 reads CSVPRQGWGNEQFF. CDR3 DNA: TGCAGCGTTCCCCGACAGGGATGGGGCAATGAGCAGTTCTTC.

This clone is a singleton in its sample. This chain joins TRBV5-4 and TRBJ2-2; TRBD1 agrees at 9 bases. CDR1 and CDR2 (germline): SGHNT, YYREEE (reference sequence). The J segment lost 5 bases and the V segment lost 5 bases, leaving 4 bases of the junction unmatched. The length of the CDR3 is 14 residues. The DNA for the CDR3 is TGTGCCAGCAGATCCGGGACAGGGACCGGGGAGCTGTTTTTT. This codes for CASRSGTGTGELFF.

DNA for the CDR3: TGCGCCAGCAGCCAAGAGCTTCCGAGACAGAGAAACTATGGCTACACCTTC. This encodes CASSQELPRQRNYGYTF. The V call is TRBV4-3, the J call TRBJ1-2; a possible D gene is TRBD1 (5 bases). The CDR3 is 17 amino acids. Looked up from germline, CDR1 is LGHNA and CDR2 is YSLEER. Trimming removed 0 bases at V and 2 bases at J, with 16 bases between.

The chain is built from TRBV18 and TRBJ1-3, with TRBD1 identical over 8 bases. J was trimmed by 4 bases and V by 5 bases; bases with no gene match: 13. Germline V gene data show CDR1 as KGHSH and CDR2 as LQKENI. This CDR3 is 17 amino acids long. CDR3 sequence reads: CASSMEGQGAGGNTIYF. As DNA, the CDR3 is TGTGCCAGCTCAATGGAAGGGCAGGGGGCCGGCGGAAACACCATATATTTT.

The V gene is TRBV6-2 or TRBV6-3, the J gene TRBJ1-5; TRBD1 matches 7 bases. CDR1 is MNHEY and CDR2 is SVGEGT in the germline V gene. V trimming: 5 bases; J trimming: 6 bases; junction bases outside the gene matches: 7. There are 14 residues in the CDR3. The CDR3 nucleotides are TGTGCCAGCAGTCACGGACAGGCTCGTCAGCCCCAGCATTTT. Amino acids: CASSHGQARQPQHF.

This clone was recorded only once. The rearrangement joins TRBV5-6 to TRBJ1-4, with D possibly TRBD1 on 5 matching bases. With 5 bases removed from V and 10 bases from J, the gap between germline ends came to 21 bases. CDR1 is SGHDT, CDR2 YYEEEE, per germline. CDR3 length equals 15 residues. CDR3 coding DNA: TGTGCCAGCAGTTCTAGGACATCCCTACCGGGAAAACTGTTTTTT. Residues: CASSSRTSLPGKLFF.

The chain has TRBV5-1 and TRBJ2-7; maybe TRBD1 (6 bases). The CDR3 covers 15 residues. The ends were cut back, 4 bases at V and 3 bases at J, with 17 bases in the middle. CDR1 is SGHRS, CDR2 YFSETQ, per germline. CDR3 sequence: CASSMSQGTYYEQYF. The DNA for the CDR3 is TGCGCCAGCAGCATGAGCCAGGGGACCTACTACGAGCAGTACTTC. Full variable domain (rest looked up from reference TRBV5-1 and TRBJ2-7): KAGVTQTPRYLIKTRGQQVTLSCSPISGHRSVSWYQQTPGQGLQFLFEYFSETQRNKGNFPGRFSGRQFSNSRSEMNVSTLELGDSALYLCASSMSQGTYYEQYFGPGTRLTVT.

The chain has TRBV5-1 and TRBJ2-7, with 8 bases matching TRBD1. Looked up from germline, CDR1 is SGHRS and CDR2 is YFSETQ. The trim removed 1 base at V and 1 base at J, leaving 1 base unmatched. This CDR3 contains 14 residues. CDR3: CASSLWTGSYEQYF. CDR3 DNA sequence: TGCGCCAGCAGCTTGTGGACAGGGTCCTACGAGCAGTACTTC.

This chain joins TRBV7-2 and TRBJ2-1; the match to TRBD2 covers 9 bases. Germline-derived CDR1 and CDR2 are SGHTA and FQGNSA. CDR3 length: 15 amino acids. V lost 1 base and J lost 6; bases outside the gene matches: 4. CDR3 in DNA: TGTGCCAGCAGCTTAGAATTGCGGGGGGGCAATGAGCAGTTCTTC. Its protein product is CASSLELRGGNEQFF.

This chain connects TRBV18 to TRBJ2-1; TRBD2 matches at 7 bases. Germline loops: CDR1 KGHSH, CDR2 LQKENI. This CDR3 spans 17 amino acids. Trimming took 3 bases from V and 7 from J; bases not matched to a gene: 15. The CDR3: CASSPPNVAGALNEQFF. The CDR3 bases are TGTGCCAGCTCACCGCCCAACGTCGCGGGAGCCCTGAATGAGCAGTTCTTC.

The chain recombines TRBV18 with TRBJ1-5; possible D gene TRBD1, 6 bases. Germline V gives CDR1 KGHSH, CDR2 LQKENI. Trimming removed 1 base from V and 2 bases from J, with 15 bases in between. The CDR3 extends over 17 amino acids. CDR3 region: CASSPRETGIGNQPQHF. DNA of the CDR3: TGTGCCAGCTCACCACGGGAGACAGGCATAGGCAATCAGCCCCAGCATTTT.

There are many counts of this clone. This sequence joins TRBV7-8 and TRBJ1-6; the match to TRBD1 covers 8 bases. Losses at the gene ends were 1 base for V and 7 bases for J; bases not matched to a gene: 3. This CDR3 is built from 15 residues. Germline V gives CDR1 SGHVS, CDR2 FQNEAQ. CDR3 sequence reads: CASSLGQGANSPLHF. DNA of the CDR3: TGTGCCAGCAGCTTAGGTCAGGGGGCGAATTCACCCCTCCACTTT.

CDR3 sequence (DNA): TGCAGCGTTAACAGGGGACTAGCGGGAGGGAGGGCCTACAATGAGCAGTTCTTC. Its translation is CSVNRGLAGGRAYNEQFF. The chain has TRBV29-1 and TRBJ2-1, with TRBD2 matching over 16 bases. The CDR3 is 18 residues long. Germline V gene sequence: CDR1 SQVTM, CDR2 ANQGSEA. J lost 2 bases, V lost 5 bases, and 9 bases had no gene match.

The rearrangement links TRBV7-2 to TRBJ1-4; 7 bases are shared with TRBD1. CDR3 length: 14 residues. J lost 4 bases, V lost 5 bases, and 4 bases had no gene match. Germline loops: CDR1 SGHTA, CDR2 FQGNSA. The CDR3 DNA reads TGTGCCAGCAGCCTGGGACAGTTTAATGAAAAACTGTTTTTT. As protein: CASSLGQFNEKLFF. Looking up the rest from reference TRBV7-2 and TRBJ1-4 gives the full variable domain: GAGVSQSPSNKVTEKGKDVELRCDPISGHTALYWYRQSLGQGLEFLIYFQGNSAPDKSGLPSDRFSAERTGGSVSTLTIQRTQQEDSAVYLCASSLGQFNEKLFFGSGTQLSVL.